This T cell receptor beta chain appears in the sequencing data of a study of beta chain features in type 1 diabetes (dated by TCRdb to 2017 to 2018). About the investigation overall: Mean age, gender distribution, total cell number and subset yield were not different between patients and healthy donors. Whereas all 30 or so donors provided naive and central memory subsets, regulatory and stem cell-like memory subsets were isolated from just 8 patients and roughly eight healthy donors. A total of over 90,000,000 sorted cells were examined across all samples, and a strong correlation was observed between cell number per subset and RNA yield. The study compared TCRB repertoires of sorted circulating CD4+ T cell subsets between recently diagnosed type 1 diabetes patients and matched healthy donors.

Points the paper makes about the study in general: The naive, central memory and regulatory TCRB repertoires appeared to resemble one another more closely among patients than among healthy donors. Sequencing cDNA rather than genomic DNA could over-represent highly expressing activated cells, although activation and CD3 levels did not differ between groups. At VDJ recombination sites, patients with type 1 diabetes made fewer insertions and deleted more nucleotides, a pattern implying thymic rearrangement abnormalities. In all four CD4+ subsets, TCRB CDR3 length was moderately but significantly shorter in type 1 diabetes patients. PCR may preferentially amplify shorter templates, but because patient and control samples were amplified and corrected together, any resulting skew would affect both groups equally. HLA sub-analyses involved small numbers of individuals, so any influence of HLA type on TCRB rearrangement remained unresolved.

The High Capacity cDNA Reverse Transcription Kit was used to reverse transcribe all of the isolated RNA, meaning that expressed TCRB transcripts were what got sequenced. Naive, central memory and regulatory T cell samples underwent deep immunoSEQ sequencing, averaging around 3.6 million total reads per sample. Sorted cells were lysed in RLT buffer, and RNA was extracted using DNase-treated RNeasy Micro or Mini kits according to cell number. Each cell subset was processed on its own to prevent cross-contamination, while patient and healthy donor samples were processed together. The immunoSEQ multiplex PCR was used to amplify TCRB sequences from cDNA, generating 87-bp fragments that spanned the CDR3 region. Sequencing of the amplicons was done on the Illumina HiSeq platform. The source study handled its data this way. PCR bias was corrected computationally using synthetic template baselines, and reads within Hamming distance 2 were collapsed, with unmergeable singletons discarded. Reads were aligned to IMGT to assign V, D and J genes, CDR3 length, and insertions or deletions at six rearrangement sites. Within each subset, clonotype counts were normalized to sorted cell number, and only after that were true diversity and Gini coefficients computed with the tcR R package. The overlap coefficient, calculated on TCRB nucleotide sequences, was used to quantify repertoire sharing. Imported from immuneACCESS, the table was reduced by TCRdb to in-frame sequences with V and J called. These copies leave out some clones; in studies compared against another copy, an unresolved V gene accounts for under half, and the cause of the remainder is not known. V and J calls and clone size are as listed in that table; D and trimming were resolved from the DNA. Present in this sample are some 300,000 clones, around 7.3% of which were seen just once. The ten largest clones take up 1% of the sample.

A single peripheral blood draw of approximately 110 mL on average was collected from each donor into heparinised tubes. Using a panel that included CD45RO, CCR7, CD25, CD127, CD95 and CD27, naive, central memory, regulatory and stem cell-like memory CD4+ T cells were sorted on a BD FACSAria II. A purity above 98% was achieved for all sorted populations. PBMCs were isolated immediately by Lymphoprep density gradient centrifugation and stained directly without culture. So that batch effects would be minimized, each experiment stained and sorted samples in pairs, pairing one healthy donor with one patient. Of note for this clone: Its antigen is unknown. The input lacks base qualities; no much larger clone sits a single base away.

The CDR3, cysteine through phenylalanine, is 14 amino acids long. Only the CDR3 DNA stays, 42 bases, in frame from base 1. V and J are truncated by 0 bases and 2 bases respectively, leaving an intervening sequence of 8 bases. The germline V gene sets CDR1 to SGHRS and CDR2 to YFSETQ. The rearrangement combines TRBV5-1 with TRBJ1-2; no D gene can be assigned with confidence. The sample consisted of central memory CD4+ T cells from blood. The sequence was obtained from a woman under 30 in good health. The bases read TGCGCCAGCAGCTTGGTGCCGTCAAACTATGGCTACACCTTC. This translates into CASSLVPSNYGYTF.